This T cell receptor (beta chain) emerged from a study of control samples from healthy donors and cancer patients. Profiling relied on immunoSEQ multiplex PCR, and the TCRdb table lists in-frame clones only, not all of them. The sample has approximately 30,000 clones, 94% seen once; the top ten hold less than 8.5%. Germline trimming cut 5 bases from V and 0 bases from J; bases unmatched to any gene: 10. The CDR3 length is 18 residues. CDR1 SGHAT and CDR2 FQNNGV come from the germline V gene. This chain connects TRBV11-2 to TRBJ2-2, with 9 bases identical to TRBD1. This clonotype originated in a man in his 60s in good health. The sequenced sample was blood. CDR3 nucleotides: TGTGCCAGCAGCCATCGACAGGGGGGGGCCGCGAACACCGGGGAGCTGTTTTTT. As protein: CASSHRQGGAANTGELFF.